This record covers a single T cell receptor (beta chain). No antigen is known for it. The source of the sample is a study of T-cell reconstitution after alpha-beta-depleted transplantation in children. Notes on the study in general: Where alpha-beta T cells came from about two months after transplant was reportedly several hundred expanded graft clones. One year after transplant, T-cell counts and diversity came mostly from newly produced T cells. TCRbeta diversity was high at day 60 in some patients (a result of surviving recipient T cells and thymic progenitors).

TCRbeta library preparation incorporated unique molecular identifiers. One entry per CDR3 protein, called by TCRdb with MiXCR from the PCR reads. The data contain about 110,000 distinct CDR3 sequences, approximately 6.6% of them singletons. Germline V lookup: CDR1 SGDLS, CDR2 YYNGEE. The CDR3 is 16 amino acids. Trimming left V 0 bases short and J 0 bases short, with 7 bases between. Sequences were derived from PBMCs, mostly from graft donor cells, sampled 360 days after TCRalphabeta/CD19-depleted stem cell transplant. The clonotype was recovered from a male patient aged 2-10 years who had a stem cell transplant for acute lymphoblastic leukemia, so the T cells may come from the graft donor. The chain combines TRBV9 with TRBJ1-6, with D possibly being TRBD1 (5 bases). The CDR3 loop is CASSVEGSSYNSPLHF. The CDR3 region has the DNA TGTGCCAGCAGCGTAGAGGGGAGCTCCTATAATTCACCCCTCCACTTT.